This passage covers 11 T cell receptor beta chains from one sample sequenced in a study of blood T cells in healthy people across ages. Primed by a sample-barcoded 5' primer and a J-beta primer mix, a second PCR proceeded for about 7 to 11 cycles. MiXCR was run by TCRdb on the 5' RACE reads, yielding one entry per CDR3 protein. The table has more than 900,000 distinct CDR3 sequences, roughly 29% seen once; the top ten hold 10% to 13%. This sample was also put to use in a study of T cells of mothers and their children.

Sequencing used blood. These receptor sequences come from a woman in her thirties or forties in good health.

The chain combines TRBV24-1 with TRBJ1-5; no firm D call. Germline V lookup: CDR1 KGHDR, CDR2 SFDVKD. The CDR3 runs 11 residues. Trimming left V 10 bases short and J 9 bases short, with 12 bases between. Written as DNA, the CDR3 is TGTGCCACGGGCCGCCGGGGGCCCCAGCATTTT. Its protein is CATGRRGPQHF.

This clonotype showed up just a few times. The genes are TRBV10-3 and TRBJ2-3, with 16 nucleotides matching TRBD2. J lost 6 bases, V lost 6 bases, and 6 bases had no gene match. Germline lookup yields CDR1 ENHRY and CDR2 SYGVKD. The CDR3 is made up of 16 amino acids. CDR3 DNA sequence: TGTGCCATCAGGGGGACTAGCGGGGGGGCAGCTGATACGCAGTATTTT. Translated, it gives CAIRGTSGGAADTQYF.

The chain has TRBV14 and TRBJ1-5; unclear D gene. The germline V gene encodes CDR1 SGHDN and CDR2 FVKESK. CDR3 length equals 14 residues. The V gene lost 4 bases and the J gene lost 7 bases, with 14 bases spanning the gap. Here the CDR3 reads CASSPGGAWQPQHF. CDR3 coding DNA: TGTGCCAGCAGCCCAGGAGGCGCTTGGCAGCCCCAGCATTTT. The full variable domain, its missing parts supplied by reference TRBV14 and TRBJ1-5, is EAGVTQFPSHSVIEKGQTVTLRCDPISGHDNLYWYRRVMGKEIKFLLHFVKESKQDESGMPNNRFLAERTGGTYSTLKVQPAELEDSGVYFCASSPGGAWQPQHFGDGTRLSIL.

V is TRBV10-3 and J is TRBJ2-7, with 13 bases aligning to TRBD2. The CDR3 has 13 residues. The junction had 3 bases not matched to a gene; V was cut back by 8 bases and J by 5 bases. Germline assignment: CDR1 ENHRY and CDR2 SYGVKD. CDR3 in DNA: TGTGCCATCGGGACTAGCGGGGTGAACGAGCAGTACTTC. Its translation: CAIGTSGVNEQYF.

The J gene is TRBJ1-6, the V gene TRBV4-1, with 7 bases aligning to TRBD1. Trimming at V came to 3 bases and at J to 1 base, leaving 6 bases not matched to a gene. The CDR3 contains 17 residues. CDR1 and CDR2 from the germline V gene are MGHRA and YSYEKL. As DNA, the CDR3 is TGCGCCAGCAGCCAGACCCAACAGGGGTCCTATAATTCACCCCTCCACTTT. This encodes CASSQTQQGSYNSPLHF.

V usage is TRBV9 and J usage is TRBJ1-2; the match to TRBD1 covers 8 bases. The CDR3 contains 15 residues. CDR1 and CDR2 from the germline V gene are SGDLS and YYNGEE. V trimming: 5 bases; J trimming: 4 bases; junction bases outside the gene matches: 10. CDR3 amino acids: CASRGQVSPLYGYTF. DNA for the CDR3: TGTGCCAGCAGGGGACAGGTGTCCCCCCTCTATGGCTACACCTTC.

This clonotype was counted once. CDR3 protein: CASSPDRGQYNEQFF. The DNA for the CDR3 is TGTGCCAGCAGCCCAGACAGGGGTCAATACAATGAGCAGTTCTTC. The chain joins TRBV11-3 to TRBJ2-1; 8 bases fit TRBD1. V gave up 5 bases and J gave up 4 bases; unmatched junction bases: 7. This CDR3 is 15 amino acids long. From germline, CDR1 is SGHNT and CDR2 YENEEA.

The CDR3 bases are TGTGCCAGCAGCTTAACGTTGTCCGGGTCCGGGGAGCTGTTTTTT. It encodes CASSLTLSGSGELFF. The chain combines TRBV7-3 with TRBJ2-2; D gene unclear. Deletions cut 0 bases from V and 6 bases from J, with 11 bases between. The V gene's germline CDR1 is SGHTA and CDR2 FQGTGA. The length of the CDR3 is 15 residues.

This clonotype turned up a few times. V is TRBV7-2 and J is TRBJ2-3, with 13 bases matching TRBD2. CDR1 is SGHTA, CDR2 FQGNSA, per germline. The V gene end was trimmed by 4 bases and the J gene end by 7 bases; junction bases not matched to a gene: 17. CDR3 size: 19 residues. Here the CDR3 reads CASSWRDVLAGGKRNTQYF. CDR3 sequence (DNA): TGTGCCAGCAGCTGGCGGGATGTACTAGCGGGGGGGAAAAGGAATACGCAGTATTTT.

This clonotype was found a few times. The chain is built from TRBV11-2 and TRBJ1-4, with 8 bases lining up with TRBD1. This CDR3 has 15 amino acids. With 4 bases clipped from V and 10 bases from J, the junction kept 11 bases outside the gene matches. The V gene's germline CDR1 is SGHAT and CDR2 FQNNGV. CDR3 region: CASSSPRTGGGKLFF. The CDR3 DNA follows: TGTGCCAGCAGCTCCCCGCGCACAGGGGGAGGAAAACTGTTTTTT.

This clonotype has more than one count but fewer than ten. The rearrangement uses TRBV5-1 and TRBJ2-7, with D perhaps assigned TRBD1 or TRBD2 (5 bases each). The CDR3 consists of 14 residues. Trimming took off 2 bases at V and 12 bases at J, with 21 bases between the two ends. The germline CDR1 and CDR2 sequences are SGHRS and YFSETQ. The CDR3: CASSFSVEQGTRYF. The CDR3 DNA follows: TGCGCCAGCAGCTTTTCGGTGGAGCAAGGGACCCGGTACTTC.